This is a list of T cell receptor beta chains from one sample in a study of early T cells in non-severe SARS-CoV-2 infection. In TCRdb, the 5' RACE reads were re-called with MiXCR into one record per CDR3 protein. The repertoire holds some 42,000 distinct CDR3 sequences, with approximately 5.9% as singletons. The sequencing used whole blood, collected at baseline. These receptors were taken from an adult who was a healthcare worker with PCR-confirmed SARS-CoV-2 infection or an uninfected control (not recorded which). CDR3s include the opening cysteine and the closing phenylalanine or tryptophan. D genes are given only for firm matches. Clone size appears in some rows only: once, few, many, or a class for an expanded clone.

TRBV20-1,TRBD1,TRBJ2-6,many,TGCAGTGCTAGAGATCAGGGGGCTGGGGCCAACGTCCTGACTTTC,CSARDQGAGANVLTF
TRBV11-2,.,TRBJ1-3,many,TGTGCCAGCAGCTTAGCGACAGGCCTCTCTGGAAACACCATATATTTT,CASSLATGLSGNTIYF
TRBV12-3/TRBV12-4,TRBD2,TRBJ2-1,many,TGTGCCAGCAGCCTGGGGGGGTACAATGAGCAGTTCTTC,CASSLGGYNEQFF
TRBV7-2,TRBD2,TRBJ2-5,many,TGTGCCAGCAGCTTAGATGTTTGGGGGGGGAACCAAGAGACCCAGTACTTC,CASSLDVWGGNQETQYF
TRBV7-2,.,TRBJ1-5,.,TGTGCCAGCAGCCCCTTTGGCAGGGTAAACAATCAGCCCCAGCATTTT,CASSPFGRVNNQPQHF
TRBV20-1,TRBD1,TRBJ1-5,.,TGCAGTGCTTCAGACAGGGGTATAGCGCAGCCCCAGCATTTT,CSASDRGIAQPQHF
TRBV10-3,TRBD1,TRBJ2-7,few,TGTGCCATCAGACCCACTACCGGGACAGGGATCCCCTACGAGCAGTACTTC,CAIRPTTGTGIPYEQYF
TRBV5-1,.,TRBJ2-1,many,TGCGCCAGCAGCTTGGAGGGTCCCAATGAGCAGTTCTTC,CASSLEGPNEQFF
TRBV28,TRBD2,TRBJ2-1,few,TGTGCCAGCAGTCAGATTAGCGGGGGGCTCTACAATGAGCAGTTCTTC,CASSQISGGLYNEQFF
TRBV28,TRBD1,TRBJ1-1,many,TGTGCCAGCAGTTACAGGGGGCAAAACACTGAAGCTTTCTTT,CASSYRGQNTEAFF
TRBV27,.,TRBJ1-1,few,TGTGCCAGCAAGGGGCAGATTCTCATGAACACTGAAGCTTTCTTT,CASKGQILMNTEAFF
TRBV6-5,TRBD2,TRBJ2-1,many,TGTGCCAGCAGTAGGGCGGGGGGTTCTATCAATGAGCAGTTCTTC,CASSRAGGSINEQFF
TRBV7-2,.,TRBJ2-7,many,TGTGCCAGCAGCTTAGCGCTAACAGGCCTCTCCTACGAGCAGTACTTC,CASSLALTGLSYEQYF
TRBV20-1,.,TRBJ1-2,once,TGCAGTGCCTCCACCTATGGCTACACCTTC,CSASTYGYTF
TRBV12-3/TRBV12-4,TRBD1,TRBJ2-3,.,TGTGCCAGCAGCCGGGGACAGGTCGACACAGATACGCAGTATTTT,CASSRGQVDTDTQYF
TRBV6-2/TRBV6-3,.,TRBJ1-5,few,TGTGCCAGCAGCCGGGGACCGCGCAATCAGCCCCAGCATTTT,CASSRGPRNQPQHF
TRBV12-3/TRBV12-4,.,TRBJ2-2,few,TGTGCCAGCAGTCGGAGGATGGGAGCTTTCACCGGGGAGCTGTTTTTT,CASSRRMGAFTGELFF
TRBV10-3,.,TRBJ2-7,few,TGTGCCATCAGGGGACCCTCTGACTCCTACGAGCAGTACTTC,CAIRGPSDSYEQYF
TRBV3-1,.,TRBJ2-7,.,TGTGCCAGCAGCCAAGGACAGGGAGGGTTCTACGAGCAGTACTTC,CASSQGQGGFYEQYF
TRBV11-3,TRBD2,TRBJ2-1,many,TGTGCCAGCAGCTCCGGGGGGACGGCGGGAGCCACGTCCTACAATGAGCAGTTCTTC,CASSSGGTAGATSYNEQFF
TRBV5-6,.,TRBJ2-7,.,TGTGCCAGCAGCACCGGAAGGGACGAGCAGTACTTC,CASSTGRDEQYF
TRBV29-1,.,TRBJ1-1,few,TGCAGCGTTGAACCCAAATTGAACACTGAAGCTTTCTTT,CSVEPKLNTEAFF
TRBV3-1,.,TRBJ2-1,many,TGTGCCAGCAGCCAATGGTCGGGGCATGAGCAGTTCTTC,CASSQWSGHEQFF
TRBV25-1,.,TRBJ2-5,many,TGTGCCAGCAGTGAATTTAAAGGGTACCAAGAGACCCAGTACTTC,CASSEFKGYQETQYF
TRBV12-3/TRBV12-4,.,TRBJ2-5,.,TGTGCCAGCACCGCAGCCCCTTTGGCGGGGCGGGAGACCCAGTACTTC,CASTAAPLAGRETQYF
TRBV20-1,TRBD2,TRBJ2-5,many,TGCAGTGCTGGTCCTGCCACTAGCGGGGGGCGCGAGACCCAGTACTTC,CSAGPATSGGRETQYF
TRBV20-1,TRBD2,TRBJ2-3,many,TGCAGTGCTAGAGCTAGGACTAGCGGGGGGACTAGCACAGATACGCAGTATTTT,CSARARTSGGTSTDTQYF
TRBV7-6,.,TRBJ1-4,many,TGTGCCAGCAGCTCCTACCTCTACGAGGGTGGAGACGAAAAACTGTTTTTT,CASSSYLYEGGDEKLFF
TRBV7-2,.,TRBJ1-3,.,TGTGCCAGCAGCCTTAGTGGGGTATATGGAAACACCATATATTTT,CASSLSGVYGNTIYF
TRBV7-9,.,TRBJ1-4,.,TGTGCCAGCACGCTTATTGGAGAAAAACTGTTTTTT,CASTLIGEKLFF
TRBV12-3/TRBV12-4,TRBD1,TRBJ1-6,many,TGTGCCAGCAGTGATACAGGGGGGATCAATTCACCCCTCCACTTT,CASSDTGGINSPLHF
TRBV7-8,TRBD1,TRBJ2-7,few,TGTGCCAGCAGCTTAGGGGACAGTTCCTACGAGCAGTACTTC,CASSLGDSSYEQYF
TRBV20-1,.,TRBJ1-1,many,TGCAGTGCTAGAGATCTCGTGAACAGAGAAGAAGTTTTCTTT,CSARDLVNREEVFF
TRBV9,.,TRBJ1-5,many,TGTGCCAGCAGCGCGACAGATGCCAATCAGCCCCAGCATTTT,CASSATDANQPQHF
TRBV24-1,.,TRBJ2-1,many,TGTGCCACCCGGGGCACTCTCAACAATGAGCAGTTCTTC,CATRGTLNNEQFF
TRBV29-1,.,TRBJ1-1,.,TGCAGCGCTCGGGACGGCAACACTGAAGCTTTCTTT,CSARDGNTEAFF
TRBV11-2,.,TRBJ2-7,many,TGTGCCAGCAGCCAAGGCCAGGGCTCCTACGAGCAGTACTTC,CASSQGQGSYEQYF
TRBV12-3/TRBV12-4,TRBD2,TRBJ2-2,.,TGTGCCAGCAGTTTAAGCGGGGATAACACCGGGGAGCTGTTTTTT,CASSLSGDNTGELFF
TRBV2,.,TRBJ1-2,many,TGTGCCAGCAGTGAAGTGGCGTGGCGAGCTTCAGATAACTATGGCTACACCTTC,CASSEVAWRASDNYGYTF
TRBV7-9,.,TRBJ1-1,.,TGTGCCAGCAGCTTTAGCGGTGGACCTAGGGAGAACACTGAAGCTTTCTTT,CASSFSGGPRENTEAFF
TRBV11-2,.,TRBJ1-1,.,TGTGCCAGCAGCTTAGCAGGGGCCGGGGCTTTCTTT,CASSLAGAGAFF
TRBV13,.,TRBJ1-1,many,TGTGCCAGCAGCGCCCGGGGGCGCGATGAAGCTTTCTTT,CASSARGRDEAFF
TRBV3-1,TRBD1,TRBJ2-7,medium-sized,TGTGCCAGCAGCCGCCGGGGGGGACAGGGGGCCGGCGAGCAGTACTTC,CASSRRGGQGAGEQYF
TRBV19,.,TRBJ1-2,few,TGTGCCAGTAGTCCCCGGACAGCCCGAGTAGGGTATGGCTACACCTTC,CASSPRTARVGYGYTF
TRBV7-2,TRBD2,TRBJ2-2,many,TGTGCCAGCAGCTTGGCTAGAGCGGGGGGCCGAACCGGGGAGCTGTTTTTT,CASSLARAGGRTGELFF
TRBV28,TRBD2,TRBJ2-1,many,TGTGCCAGCAGTTCTACGGGACTAGCGGGCGGGAGCTCCTACAATGAGCAGTTCTTC,CASSSTGLAGGSSYNEQFF